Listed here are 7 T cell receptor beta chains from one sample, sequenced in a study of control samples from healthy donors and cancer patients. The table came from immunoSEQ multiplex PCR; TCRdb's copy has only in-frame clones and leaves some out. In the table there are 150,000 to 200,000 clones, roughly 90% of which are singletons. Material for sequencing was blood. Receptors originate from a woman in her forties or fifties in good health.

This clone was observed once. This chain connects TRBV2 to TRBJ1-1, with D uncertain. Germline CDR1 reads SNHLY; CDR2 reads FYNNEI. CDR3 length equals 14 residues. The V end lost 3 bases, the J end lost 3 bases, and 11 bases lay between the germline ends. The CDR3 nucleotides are TGTGCCAGCAGTGATCGAGTCCTCGACACTGAAGCTTTCTTT. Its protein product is CASSDRVLDTEAFF.

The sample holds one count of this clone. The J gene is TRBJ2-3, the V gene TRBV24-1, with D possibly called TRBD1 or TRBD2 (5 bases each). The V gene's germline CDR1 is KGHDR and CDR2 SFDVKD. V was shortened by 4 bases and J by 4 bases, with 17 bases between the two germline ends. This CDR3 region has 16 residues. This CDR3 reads CATSDLGRSTADTQYF. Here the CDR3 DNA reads TGTGCCACCAGTGACCTGGGACGCAGTACGGCAGATACGCAGTATTTT.

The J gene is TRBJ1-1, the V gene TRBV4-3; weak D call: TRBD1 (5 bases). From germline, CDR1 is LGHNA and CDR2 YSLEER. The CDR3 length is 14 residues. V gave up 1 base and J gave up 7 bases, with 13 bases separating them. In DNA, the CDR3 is TGCGCCAGCAGCCAAGTGGCAGGACAAGGTGAAGCTTTCTTT. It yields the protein CASSQVAGQGEAFF.

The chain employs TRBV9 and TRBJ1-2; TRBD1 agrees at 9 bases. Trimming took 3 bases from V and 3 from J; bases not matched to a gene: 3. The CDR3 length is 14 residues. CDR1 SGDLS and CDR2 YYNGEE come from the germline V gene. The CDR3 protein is CASSAGQGDYGYTF. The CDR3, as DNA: TGTGCCAGCAGCGCGGGACAGGGAGACTATGGCTACACCTTC.

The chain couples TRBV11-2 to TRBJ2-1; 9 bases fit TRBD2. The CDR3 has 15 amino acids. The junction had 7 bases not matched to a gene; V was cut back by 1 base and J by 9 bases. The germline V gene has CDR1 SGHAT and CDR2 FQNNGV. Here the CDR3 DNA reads TGTGCCAGCAGCTTAGTCCGTGGACTAGCGACTGAGCAGTTCTTC. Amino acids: CASSLVRGLATEQFF.

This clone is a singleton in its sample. The CDR3 spells CATSGRDRGQPGANVLTF. In DNA form, the CDR3 reads TGTGCCACCAGTGGACGGGACAGGGGGCAACCTGGGGCCAACGTCCTGACTTTC. The chain couples TRBV24-1 to TRBJ2-6, with 12 bases identical to TRBD1. CDR1 and CDR2 from the germline V gene are KGHDR and SFDVKD. The V and J ends lost 5 bases and 2 bases, in that order; junction bases with no gene match: 6. The CDR3 is made up of 18 amino acids.

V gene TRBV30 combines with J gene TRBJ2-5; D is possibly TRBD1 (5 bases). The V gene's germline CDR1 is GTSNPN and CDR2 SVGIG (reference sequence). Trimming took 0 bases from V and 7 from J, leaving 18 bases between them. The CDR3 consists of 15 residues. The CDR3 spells CAWSVMGWQRGTQYF. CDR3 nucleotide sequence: TGTGCCTGGAGTGTAATGGGGTGGCAAAGGGGGACCCAGTACTTC.